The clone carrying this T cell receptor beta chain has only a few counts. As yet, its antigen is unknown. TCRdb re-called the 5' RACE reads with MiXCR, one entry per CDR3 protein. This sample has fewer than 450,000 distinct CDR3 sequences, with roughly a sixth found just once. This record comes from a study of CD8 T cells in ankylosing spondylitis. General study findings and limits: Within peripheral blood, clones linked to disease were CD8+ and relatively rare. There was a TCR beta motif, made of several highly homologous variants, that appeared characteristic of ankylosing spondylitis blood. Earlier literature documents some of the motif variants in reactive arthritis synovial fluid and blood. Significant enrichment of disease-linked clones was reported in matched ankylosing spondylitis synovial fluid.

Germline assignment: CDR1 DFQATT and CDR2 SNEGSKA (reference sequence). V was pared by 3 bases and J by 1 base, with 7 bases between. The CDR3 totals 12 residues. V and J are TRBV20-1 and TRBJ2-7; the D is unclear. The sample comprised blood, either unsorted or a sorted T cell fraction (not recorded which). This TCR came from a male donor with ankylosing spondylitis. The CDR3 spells CSASHSSYEQYF. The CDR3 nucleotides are TGCAGTGCTAGTCACAGTTCCTACGAGCAGTACTTC.